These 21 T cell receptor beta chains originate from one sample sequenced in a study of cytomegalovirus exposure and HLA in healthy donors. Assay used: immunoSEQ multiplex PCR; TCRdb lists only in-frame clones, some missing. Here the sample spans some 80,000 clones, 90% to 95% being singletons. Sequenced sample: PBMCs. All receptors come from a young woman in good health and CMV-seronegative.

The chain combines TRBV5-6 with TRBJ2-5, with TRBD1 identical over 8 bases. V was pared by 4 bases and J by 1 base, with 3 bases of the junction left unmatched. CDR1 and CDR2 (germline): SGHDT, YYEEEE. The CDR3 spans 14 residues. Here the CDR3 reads CASSGQGTQETQYF. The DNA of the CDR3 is TGTGCCAGCAGCGGACAGGGTACCCAAGAGACCCAGTACTTC.

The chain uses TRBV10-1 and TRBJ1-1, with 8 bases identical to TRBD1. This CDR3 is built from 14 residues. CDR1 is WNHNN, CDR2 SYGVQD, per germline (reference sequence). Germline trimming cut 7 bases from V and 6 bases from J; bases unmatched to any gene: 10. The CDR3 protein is CASTQDRGSAEAFF. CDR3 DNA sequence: TGCGCCAGCACCCAAGACAGGGGAAGCGCTGAAGCTTTCTTT.

CDR3 protein: CASSLDRGQLYEKLFF. CDR3 in DNA: TGTGCCAGCAGCTTGGACAGGGGGCAGCTCTATGAAAAACTGTTTTTT. The chain combines TRBV5-5 with TRBJ1-4, with 9 bases lining up with TRBD1. Germline V gives CDR1 SGHKS, CDR2 YYEKEE (reference sequence). The junction had 6 bases not matched to a gene; V was cut back by 0 bases and J by 6 bases. The CDR3 loop spans 16 amino acids.

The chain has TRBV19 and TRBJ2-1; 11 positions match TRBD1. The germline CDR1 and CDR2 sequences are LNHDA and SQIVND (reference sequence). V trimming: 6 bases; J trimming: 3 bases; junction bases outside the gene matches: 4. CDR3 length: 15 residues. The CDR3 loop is CASRVGTGGYNEQFF. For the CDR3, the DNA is TGTGCCAGTAGAGTGGGGACAGGGGGCTACAATGAGCAGTTCTTC.

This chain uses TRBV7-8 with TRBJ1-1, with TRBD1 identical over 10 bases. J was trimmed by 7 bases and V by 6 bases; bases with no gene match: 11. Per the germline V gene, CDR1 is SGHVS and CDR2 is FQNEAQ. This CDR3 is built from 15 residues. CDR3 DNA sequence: TGTGCCAGCAGTATGGGGACAGGGGTACCAGGTGAAGCTTTCTTT. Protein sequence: CASSMGTGVPGEAFF. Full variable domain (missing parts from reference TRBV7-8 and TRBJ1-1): GAGVSQSPRYKVAKRGQDVALRCDPISGHVSLFWYQQALGQGPEFLTYFQNEAQLDKSGLPSDRFFAERPEGSVSTLKIQRTQQEDSAVYLCASSMGTGVPGEAFFGQGTRLTVV.

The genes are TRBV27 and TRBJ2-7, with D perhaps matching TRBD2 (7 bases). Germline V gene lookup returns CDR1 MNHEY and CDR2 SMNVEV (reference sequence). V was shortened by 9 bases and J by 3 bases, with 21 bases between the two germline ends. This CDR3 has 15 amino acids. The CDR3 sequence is CASHAGGQRDYEQYF. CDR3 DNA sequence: TGTGCCAGTCACGCAGGCGGACAGCGGGACTACGAGCAGTACTTC.

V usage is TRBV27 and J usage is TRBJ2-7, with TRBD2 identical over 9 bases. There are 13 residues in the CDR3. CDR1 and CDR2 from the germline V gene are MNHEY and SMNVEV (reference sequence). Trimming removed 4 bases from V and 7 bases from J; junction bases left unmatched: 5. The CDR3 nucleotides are TGTGCCAGCAGTTATAGGGCGGGGGGGGAGCAGTACTTC. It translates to CASSYRAGGEQYF.

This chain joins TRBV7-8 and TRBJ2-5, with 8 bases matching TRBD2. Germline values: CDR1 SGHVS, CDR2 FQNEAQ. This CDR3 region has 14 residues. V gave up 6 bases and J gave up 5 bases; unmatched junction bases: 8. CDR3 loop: CASRPGGGVETQYF. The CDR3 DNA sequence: TGTGCCAGCAGGCCCGGGGGGGGTGTGGAGACCCAGTACTTC.

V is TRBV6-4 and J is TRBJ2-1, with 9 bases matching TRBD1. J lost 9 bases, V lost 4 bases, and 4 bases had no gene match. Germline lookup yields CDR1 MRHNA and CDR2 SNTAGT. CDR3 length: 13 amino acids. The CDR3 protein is CASSGDRVGEQFF. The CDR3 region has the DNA TGTGCCAGCAGTGGGGACAGGGTGGGTGAGCAGTTCTTC.

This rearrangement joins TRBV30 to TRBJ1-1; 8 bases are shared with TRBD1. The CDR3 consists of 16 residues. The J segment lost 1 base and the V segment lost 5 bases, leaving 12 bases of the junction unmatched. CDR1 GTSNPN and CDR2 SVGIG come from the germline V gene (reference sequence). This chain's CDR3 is CAWAPGGSVTNTEAFF. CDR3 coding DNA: TGTGCCTGGGCCCCAGGGGGCAGTGTGACGAACACTGAAGCTTTCTTT.

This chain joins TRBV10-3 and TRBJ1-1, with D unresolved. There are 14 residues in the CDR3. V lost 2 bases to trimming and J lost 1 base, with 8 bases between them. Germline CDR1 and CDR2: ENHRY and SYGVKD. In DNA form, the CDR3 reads TGTGCCATCAGTGAGAGAGGCACGAACACTGAAGCTTTCTTT. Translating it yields CAISERGTNTEAFF.

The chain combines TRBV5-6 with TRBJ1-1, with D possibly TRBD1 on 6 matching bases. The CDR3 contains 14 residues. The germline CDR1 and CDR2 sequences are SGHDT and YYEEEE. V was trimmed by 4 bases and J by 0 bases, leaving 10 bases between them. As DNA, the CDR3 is TGTGCCAGCAGCGCAAACAGGGTGAACACTGAAGCTTTCTTT. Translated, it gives CASSANRVNTEAFF.

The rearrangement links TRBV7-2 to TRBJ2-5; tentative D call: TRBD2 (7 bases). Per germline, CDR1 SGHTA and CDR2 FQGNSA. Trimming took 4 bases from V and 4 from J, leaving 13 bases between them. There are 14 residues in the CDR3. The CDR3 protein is CASSSGGGRETQYF. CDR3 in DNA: TGTGCCAGCAGCTCTGGGGGGGGCCGAGAGACCCAGTACTTC.

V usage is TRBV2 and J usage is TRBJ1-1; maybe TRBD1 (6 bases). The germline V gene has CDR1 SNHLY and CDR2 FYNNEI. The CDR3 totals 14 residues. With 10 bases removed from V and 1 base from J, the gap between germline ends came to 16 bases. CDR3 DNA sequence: TGTGCCAACCCGGGGGGGCCCGGGAACACTGAAGCTTTCTTT. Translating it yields CANPGGPGNTEAFF.

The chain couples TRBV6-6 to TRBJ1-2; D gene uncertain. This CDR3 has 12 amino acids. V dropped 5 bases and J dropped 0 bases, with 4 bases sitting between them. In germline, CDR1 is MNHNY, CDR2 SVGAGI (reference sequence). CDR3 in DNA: TGTGCCAGCAGTGCAGCTAACTATGGCTACACCTTC. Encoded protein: CASSAANYGYTF.

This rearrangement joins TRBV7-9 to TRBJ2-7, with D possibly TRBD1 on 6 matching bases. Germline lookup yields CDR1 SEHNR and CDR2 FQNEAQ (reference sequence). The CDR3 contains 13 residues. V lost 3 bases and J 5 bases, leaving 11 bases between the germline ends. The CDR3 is CASSFQQGDEQYF. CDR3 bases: TGTGCCAGCAGCTTTCAACAGGGCGACGAGCAGTACTTC.

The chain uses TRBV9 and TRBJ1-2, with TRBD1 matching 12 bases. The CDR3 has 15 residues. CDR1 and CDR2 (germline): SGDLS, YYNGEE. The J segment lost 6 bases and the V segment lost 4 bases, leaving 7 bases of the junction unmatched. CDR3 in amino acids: CASSTTGTGGNGYTF. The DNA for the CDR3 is TGTGCCAGCAGCACCACCGGGACAGGGGGCAATGGCTACACCTTC.

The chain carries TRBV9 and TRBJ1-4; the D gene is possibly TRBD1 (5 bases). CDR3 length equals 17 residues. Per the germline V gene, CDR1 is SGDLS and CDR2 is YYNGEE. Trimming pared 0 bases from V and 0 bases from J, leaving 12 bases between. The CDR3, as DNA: TGTGCCAGCAGCGTAGCAGGGAACCTTGCAACTAATGAAAAACTGTTTTTT. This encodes CASSVAGNLATNEKLFF.

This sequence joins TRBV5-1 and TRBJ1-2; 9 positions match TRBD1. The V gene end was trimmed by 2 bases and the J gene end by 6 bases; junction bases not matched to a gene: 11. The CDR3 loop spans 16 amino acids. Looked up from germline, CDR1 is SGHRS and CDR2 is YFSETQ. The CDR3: CASSLVRTGDLDGYTF. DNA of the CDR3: TGCGCCAGCAGCTTAGTTAGGACAGGGGATTTGGATGGCTACACCTTC. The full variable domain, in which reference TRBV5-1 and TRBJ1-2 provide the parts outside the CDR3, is KAGVTQTPRYLIKTRGQQVTLSCSPISGHRSVSWYQQTPGQGLQFLFEYFSETQRNKGNFPGRFSGRQFSNSRSEMNVSTLELGDSALYLCASSLVRTGDLDGYTFGSGTRLTVV.

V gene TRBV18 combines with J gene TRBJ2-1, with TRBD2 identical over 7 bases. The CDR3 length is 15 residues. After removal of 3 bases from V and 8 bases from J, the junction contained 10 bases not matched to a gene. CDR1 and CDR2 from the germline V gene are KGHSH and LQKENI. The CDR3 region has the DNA TGTGCCAGCTCACCCATCGGGGGGACGGAGGATGAGCAGTTCTTC. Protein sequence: CASSPIGGTEDEQFF.

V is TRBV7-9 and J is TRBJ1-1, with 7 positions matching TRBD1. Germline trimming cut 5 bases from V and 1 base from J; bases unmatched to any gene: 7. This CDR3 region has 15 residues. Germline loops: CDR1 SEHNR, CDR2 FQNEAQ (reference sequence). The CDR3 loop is CASSPRQGPNTEAFF. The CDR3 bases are TGTGCCAGCAGCCCTCGACAGGGTCCGAACACTGAAGCTTTCTTT.